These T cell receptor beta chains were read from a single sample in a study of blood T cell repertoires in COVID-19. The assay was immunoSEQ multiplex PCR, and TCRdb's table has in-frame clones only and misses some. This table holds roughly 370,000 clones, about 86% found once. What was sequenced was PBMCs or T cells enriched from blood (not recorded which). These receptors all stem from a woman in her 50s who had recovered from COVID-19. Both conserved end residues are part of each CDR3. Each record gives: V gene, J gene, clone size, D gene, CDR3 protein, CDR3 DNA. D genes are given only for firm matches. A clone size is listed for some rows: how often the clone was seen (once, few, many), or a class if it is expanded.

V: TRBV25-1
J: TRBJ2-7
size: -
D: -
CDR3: CASSLRGAVEQYF
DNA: TGTGCCAGCAGCCTCCGGGGGGCGGTCGAGCAGTACTTC

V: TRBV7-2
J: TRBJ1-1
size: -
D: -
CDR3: CASSLGQGEAFF
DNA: TGTGCCAGCAGCTTAGGCCAGGGTGAAGCTTTCTTT

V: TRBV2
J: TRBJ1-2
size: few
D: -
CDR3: CASSDRTKSYGYTF
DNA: TGTGCCAGCAGCGACCGGACAAAAAGCTATGGCTACACCTTC

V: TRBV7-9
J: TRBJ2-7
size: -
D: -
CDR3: CASSPRSSYEQYF
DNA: TGTGCCAGCAGCCCCCGTTCCTCCTACGAGCAGTACTTC

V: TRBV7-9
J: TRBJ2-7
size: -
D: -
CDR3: CASSFRGFSYEQYF
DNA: TGTGCCAGCAGCTTCCGAGGCTTCTCCTACGAGCAGTACTTC

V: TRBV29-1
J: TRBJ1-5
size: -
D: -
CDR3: CSVGSTSNQPQHF
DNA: TGCAGCGTTGGTTCAACAAGCAATCAGCCCCAGCATTTT

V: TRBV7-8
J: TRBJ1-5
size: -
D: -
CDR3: CASSLVPGDGNQPQHF
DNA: TGTGCCAGCAGCTTAGTGCCGGGGGATGGAAATCAGCCCCAGCATTTT

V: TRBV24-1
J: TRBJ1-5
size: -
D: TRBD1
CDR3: CATSDSREGGGWPQHF
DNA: TGTGCCACCAGTGATTCCAGGGAAGGGGGCGGTTGGCCCCAGCATTTT

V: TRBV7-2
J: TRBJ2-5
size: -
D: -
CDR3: CASSMGLRGETQYF
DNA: TGTGCCAGCAGTATGGGACTGCGGGGAGAGACCCAGTACTTC

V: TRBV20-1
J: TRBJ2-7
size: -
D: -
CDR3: CSASFQGNEQYF
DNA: TGCAGTGCTAGTTTTCAGGGAAACGAGCAGTACTTC

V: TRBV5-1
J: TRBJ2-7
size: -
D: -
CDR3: CASSLLGVNYEQYF
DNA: TGCGCCAGCAGCTTGTTAGGGGTTAACTACGAGCAGTACTTC

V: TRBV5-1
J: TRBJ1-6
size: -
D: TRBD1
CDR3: CASSPSGQDPWSPLHF
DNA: TGCGCCAGCAGCCCTTCCGGACAGGACCCTTGGTCACCCCTCCACTTT

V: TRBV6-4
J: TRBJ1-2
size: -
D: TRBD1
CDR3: CASSDYRQGEWEYGYTF
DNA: TGTGCCAGCAGTGACTACCGACAGGGTGAATGGGAGTATGGCTACACCTTC

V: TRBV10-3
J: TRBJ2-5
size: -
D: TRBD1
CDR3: CAISPDRGTPETQYF
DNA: TGTGCCATCAGCCCGGACAGGGGAACCCCTGAGACCCAGTACTTC

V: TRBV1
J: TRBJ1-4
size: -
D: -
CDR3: CTSSYVRGRNEKLFF
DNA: TGCACCAGCAGTTACGTAAGGGGCCGTAATGAAAAACTGTTTTTT

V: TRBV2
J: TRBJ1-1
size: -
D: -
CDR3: CASSEALHSEAFF
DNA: TGTGCCAGCAGTGAAGCGCTTCATAGCGAAGCTTTCTTT

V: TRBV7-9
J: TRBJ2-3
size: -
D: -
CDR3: CASSLGVGPRTDTQYF
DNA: TGTGCCAGCAGCTTGGGCGTGGGGCCTCGCACAGATACGCAGTATTTT

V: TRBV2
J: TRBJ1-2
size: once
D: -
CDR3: CASSRDTPGYGYTF
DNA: TGTGCCAGCAGTAGGGACACCCCAGGCTATGGCTACACCTTC

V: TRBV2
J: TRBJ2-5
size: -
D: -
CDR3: CASSGTREETQYF
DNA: TGTGCCAGCAGCGGGACTCGCGAGGAGACCCAGTACTTC

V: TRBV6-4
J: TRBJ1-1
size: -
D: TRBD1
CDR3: CASSDTSQGADTEAFF
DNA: TGTGCCAGCAGTGACACTTCGCAGGGGGCGGACACTGAAGCTTTCTTT

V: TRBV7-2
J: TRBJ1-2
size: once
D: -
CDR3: CASSLVIANYGYTF
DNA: TGTGCCAGCAGCTTAGTTATAGCTAACTATGGCTACACCTTC

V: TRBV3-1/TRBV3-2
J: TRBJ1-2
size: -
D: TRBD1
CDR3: CASSRNPPGTGSGYTF
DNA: TGTGCCAGCAGCCGAAACCCCCCGGGGACAGGGTCTGGCTACACCTTC